A selection of T cell receptor beta chains follows, all from one sample in a study of cytomegalovirus exposure and HLA in healthy donors. Libraries were prepared by immunoSEQ multiplex PCR; TCRdb keeps only in-frame clonotypes and omits some of them. The table includes 150,000 to 200,000 clones, approximately 86% detected once. The sequenced sample was PBMCs. These receptors came from a woman younger than 35 in good health and CMV-seronegative. Both conserved end residues are part of each CDR3. D genes are given only for firm matches. Only some rows state a clone size, as once, few, many or a class for expanded clones.

TRBV4-2	TRBJ1-2	-	TRBD1	CASTLSQGEGYTF	TGTGCCAGCACCCTCTCACAGGGGGAAGGCTACACCTTC
TRBV4-1	TRBJ2-7	-	-	CAGPGLSLSYEQYF	TGCGCCGGTCCGGGACTTTCCCTCTCCTACGAGCAGTACTTC
TRBV9	TRBJ2-3	-	-	CASSLRGGQVTQYF	TGTGCCAGCAGCCTACGAGGAGGGCAGGTTACGCAGTATTTT
TRBV10-1	TRBJ2-3	few	TRBD1	CASGAGGTDTQYF	TGCGCCAGCGGGGCAGGGGGTACAGATACGCAGTATTTT
TRBV28	TRBJ2-5	-	TRBD1	CASSTTSTGTNSQYF	TGTGCCAGCAGTACAACCTCGACAGGGACCAATTCCCAGTACTTC
TRBV6-4	TRBJ2-2	-	TRBD1	CASAGQGTGELFF	TGTGCCAGCGCGGGACAGGGAACCGGGGAGCTGTTTTTT
TRBV19	TRBJ2-1	-	TRBD2	CASRELAGGRDEQFF	TGTGCCAGTAGGGAGCTAGCGGGGGGGCGGGATGAGCAGTTCTTC
TRBV15	TRBJ2-7	-	TRBD2	CATSRLTSGRSYEQYF	TGTGCCACCAGCAGGTTGACTAGCGGGAGGTCCTACGAGCAGTACTTC
TRBV7-2	TRBJ2-7	-	TRBD2	CASSFASSGRKEQYF	TGTGCCAGCAGCTTCGCCTCTAGCGGGAGGAAAGAGCAGTACTTC
TRBV29-1	TRBJ2-1	-	-	CSVETGPEQFF	TGCAGCGTTGAAACGGGTCCCGAGCAGTTCTTC
TRBV5-1	TRBJ2-1	-	TRBD2	CASRPRLAGQLFF	TGCGCCAGCAGACCCCGACTAGCGGGGCAATTGTTCTTC
TRBV5-1	TRBJ1-6	-	-	CASSSGDVLDSPLHF	TGCGCCAGCAGCTCGGGGGACGTCTTGGATTCACCCCTCCACTTT
TRBV4-1	TRBJ1-2	-	-	CANSLKHRDEGYTF	TGCGCCAACAGCCTGAAACACAGAGATGAGGGCTACACCTTC
TRBV11-3	TRBJ1-3	-	-	CASSPDGHSGNTIYF	TGTGCCAGCAGCCCAGACGGACACTCTGGAAACACCATATATTTT
TRBV7-2	TRBJ2-2	-	-	CASSLVVGSNTGELFF	TGTGCCAGCAGCTTAGTGGTCGGTTCGAACACCGGGGAGCTGTTTTTT
TRBV18	TRBJ1-1	-	TRBD1	CASSVYRGMDTEAFF	TGTGCCAGCTCAGTCTACAGGGGTATGGACACTGAAGCTTTCTTT
TRBV18	TRBJ2-5	few	TRBD2	CASSPLIAGGSETQYF	TGTGCCAGCTCACCATTAATAGCGGGAGGGTCAGAGACCCAGTACTTC
TRBV7-8	TRBJ2-3	-	-	CASSLGLTGLADTQYF	TGTGCCAGCAGCTTAGGGCTGACGGGTTTAGCAGATACGCAGTATTTT
TRBV4-1	TRBJ2-5	-	-	CASTQGGGAGETQYF	TGCGCCAGCACCCAAGGTGGTGGGGCGGGGGAGACCCAGTACTTC
TRBV5-4	TRBJ2-4	-	-	CASSEDKGTSNIQYF	TGTGCCAGCAGCGAGGACAAGGGTACTTCAAACATTCAGTACTTC
TRBV30	TRBJ1-1	few	-	CAWIRTLKAFF	TGTGCCTGGATTCGGACTCTCAAGGCTTTCTTT
TRBV30	TRBJ2-7	once	TRBD1	CAYATGTDLYEQYF	TGTGCCTATGCGACCGGGACAGACCTCTACGAGCAGTACTTC
TRBV7-2	TRBJ1-5	-	TRBD1	CASSDPGQGYLNQPQHF	TGTGCCAGCAGCGACCCGGGACAGGGATACTTGAATCAGCCCCAGCATTTT
TRBV7-9	TRBJ2-5	-	-	CATLHLQLYQETQYF	TGTGCCACCCTCCATCTGCAACTGTACCAAGAGACCCAGTACTTC
TRBV5-5	TRBJ1-2	-	-	CASSLEAESGGYTF	TGTGCCAGCAGCTTGGAGGCGGAATCTGGTGGCTACACCTTC
TRBV7-8	TRBJ2-3	-	-	CASTEGGMGDTQYF	TGTGCCAGCACCGAAGGGGGTATGGGAGATACGCAGTATTTT
TRBV7-9	TRBJ1-4	once	TRBD1	CASGTATNEKLFF	TGTGCCAGCGGGACAGCAACTAATGAAAAACTGTTTTTT
TRBV14	TRBJ2-7	-	-	CASSQGRQGNYYEQYF	TGTGCCAGCAGCCAAGGTCGGCAGGGAAATTACTACGAGCAGTACTTC
TRBV28	TRBJ1-2	once	-	CASSSAGYRGYTF	TGTGCCAGCAGTTCGGCGGGGTACCGAGGCTACACCTTC
TRBV5-1	TRBJ2-2	-	-	CASSLAGQGYTGELFF	TGCGCCAGCAGCTTGGCCGGGCAGGGGTACACCGGGGAGCTGTTTTTT
TRBV6-5	TRBJ1-2	-	-	CASSYSGLTTNYGYTF	TGTGCCAGCAGTTACTCGGGACTAACTACTAACTATGGCTACACCTTC
TRBV4-2	TRBJ1-6	-	-	CASSQDEGRGDNSPLHF	TGTGCCAGCAGCCAAGACGAGGGGCGGGGGGATAATTCACCCCTCCACTTT
TRBV5-1	TRBJ1-4	few	TRBD1	CASSLWGQGRTNEKLFF	TGCGCCAGCAGCTTGTGGGGACAGGGTCGAACTAATGAAAAACTGTTTTTT
TRBV5-4	TRBJ2-1	-	-	CASSLRRATAYNEQFF	TGTGCCAGCAGCCTACGTCGAGCGACTGCCTACAATGAGCAGTTCTTC
TRBV7-3	TRBJ2-5	-	-	CASSLTQQETQYF	TGTGCCAGCAGCTTAACCCAGCAAGAGACCCAGTACTTC
TRBV6-6	TRBJ2-6	-	TRBD1	CASSRDSSGANVLTF	TGTGCCAGCTCCCGGGACAGCTCTGGGGCCAACGTCCTGACTTTC
TRBV19	TRBJ1-1	-	-	CASSIIELGGEAFF	TGTGCCAGTAGTATAATTGAGCTCGGCGGTGAAGCTTTCTTT
TRBV4-1	TRBJ1-1	few	-	CASSHEQLTEAFF	TGCGCCAGCAGCCACGAACAGTTAACTGAAGCTTTCTTT
TRBV28	TRBJ2-1	-	TRBD2	CASRGGGGTHNEQFF	TGTGCCAGCAGGGGAGGCGGGGGGACCCACAATGAGCAGTTCTTC
TRBV6-5	TRBJ1-4	few	-	CASSYSSANEKLFF	TGTGCCAGCAGTTACTCGAGTGCTAATGAAAAACTGTTTTTT
TRBV7-2	TRBJ2-5	-	TRBD2	CASSPPGGGETQYF	TGTGCCAGCAGCCCGCCGGGGGGTGGAGAGACCCAGTACTTC
TRBV6-5	TRBJ1-1	-	-	CASSYGLEGGGAFF	TGTGCCAGCAGTTACGGACTCGAGGGAGGGGGAGCTTTCTTT
TRBV30	TRBJ2-7	-	-	CAWSVGYEQYF	TGTGCCTGGAGTGTCGGGTACGAGCAGTACTTC
TRBV5-1	TRBJ2-5	-	TRBD1	CASSLGQGEVETQYF	TGCGCCAGCAGCTTAGGACAGGGGGAGGTGGAGACCCAGTACTTC
TRBV10-1	TRBJ2-3	-	-	CASSEYGLDTQYF	TGCGCCAGCAGTGAGTATGGGCTAGATACGCAGTATTTT
TRBV12-5	TRBJ2-1	-	-	CASALEPVHEQFF	TGTGCTAGTGCCTTGGAGCCGGTCCATGAGCAGTTCTTC
TRBV18	TRBJ1-2	-	TRBD1	CASSSQGAYSYGYTF	TGTGCCAGCTCGTCACAGGGGGCGTACAGCTATGGCTACACCTTC
TRBV11-1	TRBJ1-1	-	-	CANRRGARTEAFF	TGTGCCAATCGACGGGGGGCGCGGACTGAAGCTTTCTTT
TRBV6-5	TRBJ2-1	few	TRBD2	CASSWGDREGNEQFF	TGTGCCAGCAGTTGGGGCGACCGGGAGGGCAATGAGCAGTTCTTC
TRBV19	TRBJ1-5	-	-	CASSIRDTYQPQHF	TGTGCCAGTAGCATCCGGGACACCTATCAGCCCCAGCATTTT
TRBV2	TRBJ1-1	-	TRBD1	CASSGTGGNTEAFF	TGTGCCAGCAGTGGGACAGGGGGGAACACTGAAGCTTTCTTT
TRBV19	TRBJ2-1	-	TRBD2	CASSRTSGRAPGRNEQFF	TGTGCCAGTAGCCGGACTAGCGGGAGGGCCCCAGGTAGGAATGAGCAGTTCTTC
TRBV21-1	TRBJ2-1	-	-	CAIPPRTSGFRLPNEQFF	TGTGCCATCCCACCCCGGACTAGCGGCTTTAGACTCCCGAATGAGCAGTTCTTC
TRBV20-1	TRBJ2-5	-	-	CSAWGDGTQYF	TGCAGTGCCTGGGGGGATGGGACCCAGTACTTC
TRBV19	TRBJ1-1	-	TRBD1	CASSTRDRVVTEAFF	TGTGCCAGTAGTACCCGGGACAGGGTGGTCACTGAAGCTTTCTTT